The source of this T cell receptor beta chain is a study of shared clonotypes between healthy human individuals. Study as a whole: Used for every donor were three CD4 naive, three CD4 memory, two CD8 naive and one CD8 memory plate.

Study-wide points: Sharing across a few donors was seen in 4% to 6.5% of naive CD4 clonotypes.

Points on this clone: No antigen is known for it.

The assay used deep level. Original methodology: Quality scores were absent from the junction-only immunoSEQ sequences, so filtering differed. Clones were read by immunoSEQ multiplex PCR, and TCRdb kept only the in-frame ones, dropping some. That table gives V, J and clone size, and the DNA gave D and trimming. The table lists about a million clones, 60% to 85% of them singletons. Source material: memory CD4+ T cells sorted from blood. Subset denoted: CD45RA-negative fraction. The sequence was collected from a young man in good health.

The CDR3 region is CATPTGGMVETQYF. The CDR3 nucleotides read TGCGCCACCCCAACGGGGGGCATGGTCGAGACCCAGTACTTC. This sequence joins TRBV10-1 and TRBJ2-5; the D gene is possibly TRBD2 (7 bases). Germline loops: CDR1 WNHNN, CDR2 SYGVQD (reference sequence). The CDR3 sequence is 14 residues long. The germline V and J ends were trimmed by 10 bases and 5 bases, with 20 bases remaining between them.